One sample yielded the 28 T cell receptor beta chains listed below, sequenced in a study of cytomegalovirus exposure and HLA in healthy donors (dated by TCRdb to about 2017). The receptor library was made with the immunoSEQ multiplex PCR assay. A mixture of 60 forward primers for TCR Vbeta segments and 13 reverse primers for TCR Jbeta segments was used in the multiplex PCR. This immuneACCESS table, as held by TCRdb, lists in-frame sequences with V and J called but not all clones. Of the missing ones, under half trace to an unresolved V gene in checked studies; the others have no known cause. This sample holds about 170,000 clones; more than 80% were observed only once. The ten biggest clones cover nearly 2.5% of the sample. Source material: PBMCs. The receptors come from a male donor in good health and CMV-seronegative.

The rearrangement joins TRBV6-5 to TRBJ2-7, with 7 bases matching TRBD1. This CDR3 is built from 15 residues. CDR1 is MNHEY, CDR2 SVGAGI, per germline. V lost 2 bases, J lost 1 base, and 5 bases stayed unmatched. This CDR3 reads CASSYSGRGSYEQYF. For the CDR3, the DNA is TGTGCCAGCAGTTACAGTGGCAGGGGGTCCTACGAGCAGTACTTC.

V usage is TRBV28 and J usage is TRBJ1-2, with TRBD1 as a possible D gene (5 bases). The CDR3 is 13 amino acids. Germline V gene sequence: CDR1 MDHEN, CDR2 SYDVKM. The ends were cut back, 6 bases at V and 4 bases at J, with 12 bases in the middle. CDR3 sequence: CASSNRQTYGYTF. In nucleotides, the CDR3 is TGTGCCAGCAGCAACCGACAGACCTATGGCTACACCTTC.

The chain has TRBV5-1 and TRBJ1-1; no clear D. Germline V gene lookup returns CDR1 SGHRS and CDR2 YFSETQ. The CDR3 covers 15 residues. With 0 bases removed from V and 6 bases from J, the gap between germline ends came to 15 bases. The CDR3 sequence: CASSLGGGENPEAFF. The CDR3 DNA reads as TGCGCCAGCAGCTTGGGAGGCGGGGAAAACCCTGAAGCTTTCTTT.

The chain uses TRBV27 and TRBJ2-7, with 8 nucleotides matching TRBD2. CDR1 MNHEY and CDR2 SMNVEV come from the germline V gene (reference sequence). This CDR3 has 19 residues. Trimming at V came to 4 bases and at J to 2 bases, leaving 19 bases not matched to a gene. Written as DNA, the CDR3 is TGTGCCAGCAGTTCACAGGTGGGAGGCCCCATCGGGGGGGCCTACGAGCAGTACTTC. It codes for CASSSQVGGPIGGAYEQYF.

The gene calls are TRBV7-8 and TRBJ2-7, with D tentatively TRBD2 (5 bases). The CDR3 is made up of 12 amino acids. V lost 8 bases, J lost 6 bases, and 14 bases lay in between. Germline CDR1 SGHVS, CDR2 FQNEAQ. CDR3 sequence (DNA): TGTGCCAGCGGGGTGGGCGAGGGCGAGCAGTACTTC. It yields the protein CASGVGEGEQYF.

This clone was counted once. The chain links TRBV9 to TRBJ2-1; 8 nucleotides align to TRBD1. The junction had 6 bases not matched to a gene; V was cut back by 1 base and J by 3 bases. The CDR3 contains 16 residues. In germline, CDR1 is SGDLS, CDR2 YYNGEE. Here the CDR3 reads CASSVWETGDYNEQFF. CDR3 nucleotide sequence: TGTGCCAGCAGCGTATGGGAGACAGGGGACTACAATGAGCAGTTCTTC.

Only one count was recorded for this clone. The CDR3 nucleotides are TGTGCCAGTAGCCCCTTGGACAGGGAATGGACTGAAGCTTTCTTT. It is translated as CASSPLDREWTEAFF. This rearrangement joins TRBV19 to TRBJ1-1; 8 bases are a match to TRBD1. Germline-derived CDR1 and CDR2 are LNHDA and SQIVND (reference sequence). The CDR3 consists of 15 residues. Unmatched junction bases numbered 11, after V lost 6 bases and J lost 5 bases.

The rearrangement links TRBV9 to TRBJ2-4; D may be TRBD1 (6 bases). This CDR3 region has 14 residues. CDR1 and CDR2 from the germline V gene are SGDLS and YYNGEE. Trimming left V 1 base short and J 5 bases short, with 10 bases between. CDR3 protein: CASSVSGAENIQYF. In DNA form, the CDR3 reads TGTGCCAGCAGCGTATCAGGGGCCGAAAACATTCAGTACTTC.

The chain uses TRBV10-3 and TRBJ2-2; perhaps TRBD1 as D (6 bases). Germline loops: CDR1 ENHRY, CDR2 SYGVKD. CDR3 length: 17 amino acids. Trimming removed 0 bases from V and 4 bases from J, with 15 bases in between. The CDR3 loop reads CAISESRQQGSTGELFF. CDR3 sequence (DNA): TGTGCCATCAGTGAGTCAAGACAACAGGGAAGCACCGGGGAGCTGTTTTTT.

V and J are TRBV9 and TRBJ1-1; D gene unclear. Trimming removed 0 bases from V and 0 bases from J, with 18 bases in between. There are 18 residues in the CDR3. Per germline, CDR1 SGDLS and CDR2 YYNGEE. CDR3 bases: TGTGCCAGCAGCGTAGGGGTAGGGCCTCGAGGGCTGAACACTGAAGCTTTCTTT. Translated, it gives CASSVGVGPRGLNTEAFF. Full variable domain (missing parts from reference TRBV9 and TRBJ1-1): DSGVTQTPKHLITATGQRVTLRCSPRSGDLSVYWYQQSLDQGLQFLIQYYNGEERAKGNILERFSAQQFPDLHSELNLSSLELGDSALYFCASSVGVGPRGLNTEAFFGQGTRLTVV.

The V gene is TRBV7-2, the J gene TRBJ1-2; 10 bases are shared with TRBD1. Losses at the gene ends were 5 bases for V and 4 bases for J; bases not matched to a gene: 10. In germline, CDR1 is SGHTA, CDR2 FQGNSA. CDR3 length: 16 amino acids. The CDR3 protein is CASSAPGTGASYGYTF. The CDR3 coding sequence is TGTGCCAGCAGCGCCCCCGGGACAGGGGCGAGCTATGGCTACACCTTC.

V and J are TRBV16 and TRBJ2-1; 7 nucleotides match TRBD1. Germline CDR1 is KGHSY and CDR2 is FQNENV. Unmatched junction bases numbered 6, after V lost 2 bases and J lost 5 bases. The CDR3 extends over 15 amino acids. The CDR3 coding sequence is TGTGCCAGCAGCCAACGACAGGGTCCCCACAATGAGCAGTTCTTC. It translates to CASSQRQGPHNEQFF.

The chain links TRBV28 to TRBJ2-3; TRBD2 is a possible D gene (6 bases). The CDR3 has 16 amino acids. Germline CDR1 and CDR2: MDHEN and SYDVKM. V was pared by 4 bases and J by 3 bases, with 17 bases between. The CDR3 nucleotides read TGTGCCAGCAGTTACCCCTGGGGAGGCCCGACAGATACGCAGTATTTT. This sequence encodes CASSYPWGGPTDTQYF.

The chain employs TRBV28 and TRBJ1-2; 7 positions agree with TRBD1. Unmatched junction bases numbered 7, after V lost 7 bases and J lost 5 bases. This CDR3 has 13 amino acids. The V gene's germline CDR1 is MDHEN and CDR2 SYDVKM. The chain's CDR3 is CASMRGLVYGYTF. DNA of the CDR3: TGTGCCAGCATGAGGGGGCTGGTGTATGGCTACACCTTC.

This clone occurred once. The rearrangement joins TRBV9 to TRBJ1-3, with 9 bases aligning to TRBD1. Germline V gives CDR1 SGDLS, CDR2 YYNGEE. The CDR3 is made up of 18 amino acids. V shed 0 bases, J shed 1 base, and the junction held 8 bases outside the gene matches. CDR3 residues: CASSVADNRGLSGNTIYF. The CDR3 nucleotides read TGTGCCAGCAGCGTAGCTGATAACAGGGGGCTGTCTGGAAACACCATATATTTT.

This clone was found once. CDR3 coding DNA: TGCAGCTCTGACTGGAGACAAGAGACCCAGTACTTC. This encodes CSSDWRQETQYF. The chain links TRBV29-1 to TRBJ2-5; D gene ambiguous. Germline lookup yields CDR1 SQVTM and CDR2 ANQGSEA. Trimming pared 8 bases from V and 2 bases from J, leaving 12 bases between. CDR3 length equals 12 residues.

The V gene is TRBV5-4, the J gene TRBJ2-7, with 11 bases that match TRBD2. There are 17 residues in the CDR3. CDR1 and CDR2 (germline): SGHNT, YYREEE (reference sequence). With V trimmed by 3 bases and J by 6 bases, 14 bases remained unmatched. Written as DNA, the CDR3 is TGTGCCAGCAGCTCCCCTAACTTAGCGGGAGGGCCTTTCGAGCAGTACTTC. As protein: CASSSPNLAGGPFEQYF.

This chain joins TRBV5-4 and TRBJ2-7; D gene ambiguous. The germline V gene encodes CDR1 SGHNT and CDR2 YYREEE (reference sequence). V lost 4 bases and J 1 base, leaving 15 bases between the germline ends. This CDR3 is 15 amino acids long. CDR3 nucleotide sequence: TGTGCCAGCAGCCTAGAAGGCCTAAGGTCCTACGAGCAGTACTTC. Translating it yields CASSLEGLRSYEQYF.

The V and J genes are TRBV19 and TRBJ2-5, with 7 bases aligning to TRBD2. With 3 bases clipped from V and 2 bases from J, the junction kept 9 bases outside the gene matches. The CDR3 spans 16 residues. The germline CDR1 and CDR2 sequences are LNHDA and SQIVND (reference sequence). CDR3 bases: TGTGCCAGTAGTATGGGGGTAGCTAGCGGACAAGAGACCCAGTACTTC. It is translated as CASSMGVASGQETQYF.

In nucleotides, the CDR3 is TGTGCCAGCAGCCAAAGGACTAGCGGGGGGGCAGATACGCAGTATTTT. Translated: CASSQRTSGGADTQYF. This rearrangement joins TRBV7-9 to TRBJ2-3; 15 nucleotides line up with TRBD2. V trimming: 5 bases; J trimming: 4 bases; junction bases outside the gene matches: 4. The V gene's germline CDR1 is SEHNR and CDR2 FQNEAQ (reference sequence). The CDR3 has 16 residues.

The rearrangement links TRBV18 to TRBJ2-7; a possible D gene is TRBD2 (6 bases). The CDR3 loop spans 14 amino acids. Germline CDR1 and CDR2: KGHSH and LQKENI. Between the trimmed V and J ends, which lost 2 bases and 5 bases, there was a span of 13 bases. CDR3 loop: CASSPGGRKDEQYF. The CDR3 bases are TGTGCCAGCTCACCAGGAGGGAGGAAGGACGAGCAGTACTTC.

The gene calls are TRBV6-1 and TRBJ2-1, with 10 bases identical to TRBD2. The CDR3 covers 16 residues. With V trimmed by 0 bases and J by 6 bases, 5 bases remained unmatched. CDR1 and CDR2 from the germline V gene are MNHNS and SASEGT. The CDR3 DNA sequence: TGTGCCAGCAGTGAAGCGCAACTAGCGGGGAGCAATGAGCAGTTCTTC. The encoded protein is CASSEAQLAGSNEQFF.

The CDR3 loop is CSVEGPGTGVFDTQYF. CDR3 bases: TGCAGCGTTGAAGGACCCGGGACAGGGGTTTTTGATACGCAGTATTTT. The V and J genes are TRBV29-1 and TRBJ2-3; 10 bases agree with TRBD1. CDR3 length equals 16 residues. The J segment lost 6 bases and the V segment lost 1 base, leaving 10 bases of the junction unmatched. In germline, CDR1 is SQVTM, CDR2 ANQGSEA.

The chain uses TRBV7-2 and TRBJ1-3; D is uncertain. Trimming left V 11 bases short and J 3 bases short, with 11 bases between. The CDR3 contains 12 residues. Germline-derived CDR1 and CDR2 are SGHTA and FQGNSA. This CDR3 is CASSPFGNTIYF. The CDR3 DNA is TGTGCCTCCTCCCCCTTTGGAAACACCATATATTTT.

The chain recombines TRBV29-1 with TRBJ2-6; 10 nucleotides agree with TRBD1. Germline trimming cut 6 bases from V and 2 bases from J; bases unmatched to any gene: 10. The germline V gene encodes CDR1 SQVTM and CDR2 ANQGSEA. The length of the CDR3 is 17 residues. Here the CDR3 DNA reads TGCAGCGTGGCCGGGACAGGGGTCAAGACTGGGGCCAACGTCCTGACTTTC. It yields the protein CSVAGTGVKTGANVLTF. The full variable domain, its missing parts supplied by reference TRBV29-1 and TRBJ2-6, is SAVISQKPSRDICQRGTSLTIQCQVDSQVTMMFWYRQQPGQSLTLIATANQGSEATYESGFVIDKFPISRPNLTFSTLTVSNMSPEDSSIYLCSVAGTGVKTGANVLTFGAGSRLTVL.

CDR3: CASSTGGSEGAAYGYTF. The DNA for the CDR3 is TGTGCCAGCAGTACAGGGGGTTCCGAAGGAGCCGCCTATGGCTACACCTTC. The chain joins TRBV28 to TRBJ1-2, with 8 bases matching TRBD1. V gave up 5 bases and J gave up 4 bases; unmatched junction bases: 15. CDR3 length: 17 residues. CDR1 is MDHEN, CDR2 SYDVKM, per germline.

The chain recombines TRBV7-3 with TRBJ1-5, with TRBD1 as a possible D gene (6 bases). From germline, CDR1 is SGHTA and CDR2 FQGTGA. CDR3 length: 16 residues. Trimming removed 5 bases from V and 0 bases from J, with 14 bases in between. The CDR3 nucleotides are TGTGCCAGCAGCCCCGCCCCAGGGGATAGCAATCAGCCCCAGCATTTT. It encodes CASSPAPGDSNQPQHF.

This chain uses TRBV5-1 with TRBJ2-3, with 16 bases lining up with TRBD2. The trim removed 4 bases at V and 0 bases at J, leaving 5 bases unmatched. Germline CDR1 and CDR2: SGHRS and YFSETQ. The CDR3 runs 18 residues. Written as DNA, the CDR3 is TGCGCCAGCAGCCCGGGACTAGCGGGGGGGCCTAGCACAGATACGCAGTATTTT. This encodes CASSPGLAGGPSTDTQYF. The full variable domain, completed using reference TRBV5-1 and TRBJ2-3, is KAGVTQTPRYLIKTRGQQVTLSCSPISGHRSVSWYQQTPGQGLQFLFEYFSETQRNKGNFPGRFSGRQFSNSRSEMNVSTLELGDSALYLCASSPGLAGGPSTDTQYFGPGTRLTVL.